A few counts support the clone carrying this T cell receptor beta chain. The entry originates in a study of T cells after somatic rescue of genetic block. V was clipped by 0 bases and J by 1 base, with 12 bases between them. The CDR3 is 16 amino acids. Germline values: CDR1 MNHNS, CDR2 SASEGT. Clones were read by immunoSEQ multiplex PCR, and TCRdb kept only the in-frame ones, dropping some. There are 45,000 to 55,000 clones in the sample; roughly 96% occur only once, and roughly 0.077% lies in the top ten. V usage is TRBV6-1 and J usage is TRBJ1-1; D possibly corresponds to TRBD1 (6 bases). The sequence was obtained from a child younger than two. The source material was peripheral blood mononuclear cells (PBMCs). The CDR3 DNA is TGTGCCAGCAGTGAAGCGAGGGGGGGGCGGAACACTGAAGCTTTCTTT. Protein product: CASSEARGGRNTEAFF.